This T cell receptor (beta chain) came from a study of cytomegalovirus exposure and HLA in healthy donors. Donors counted as nominally healthy when sampled, yet unrecorded immune exposures were likely. Whole-study results and caveats: Earlier analysis looked at TCR beta V segments, and most were productive about 90% or about 30% of the time. Other equally common chains were less clonally expanded than HLA-associated TCR beta chains, a later analysis showed.

CDR3 size: 14 residues. V lost 6 bases to trimming and J lost 0 bases; unmatched junction nucleotides: 2. The V gene's germline CDR1 is LNHDA and CDR2 SQIVND (reference sequence). Researchers ran the PCR with 60 Vbeta and 13 Jbeta primers. TCRdb keeps only in-frame clones here, not all; method: immunoSEQ multiplex PCR. The table shows approximately 130,000 clones, with around 81% occurring only once. As to this clone: Antigen specificity is unknown.

The sequencing input was PBMCs. This chain uses TRBV19 with TRBJ1-1, with TRBD1 matching 9 bases. The source of this sequence is a young man in good health and CMV-seronegative. DNA of the CDR3: TGTGCCAGTAGCTGGACAGGGGTGAACACTGAAGCTTTCTTT. Protein: CASSWTGVNTEAFF. The whole variable domain, filled in from reference TRBV19 and TRBJ1-1, reads DGGITQSPKYLFRKEGQNVTLSCEQNLNHDAMYWYRQDPGQGLRLIYYSQIVNDFQKGDIAEGYSVSREKKESFPLTVTSAQKNPTAFYLCASSWTGVNTEAFFGQGTRLTVV.